This T cell receptor (beta chain) was obtained from a study of human T cells and chemical hapten exposure. Overall study: Upper-back patch tests with 0.01% DPC were read at 6 days.

The sample's time point: pre-sensitization, week 0. Treatment given: therapeutic diphenylcyclopropenone sensitization with weekly scalp DPC. This CDR3 spans 15 amino acids. V gave up 6 bases and J gave up 7 bases, with 19 bases separating them. TCRdb re-analysed the RACE reads in MiXCR, keeping a single row per CDR3 protein. The data show roughly 40,000 distinct CDR3 sequences, approximately 13% seen once. The chain has TRBV12-3 or TRBV12-4 and TRBJ2-1; a weak D match, TRBD2 (5 bases). This receptor was obtained from a woman in her 30s with alopecia areata. Some clones in this sample may be carry-over from other donors' samples. The material was whole blood, obtained in connection with sensitization to the hapten diphenylcyclopropenone (DPC). The CDR3 loop is CASSLTPDFGNEQFF. CDR3 bases: TGTGCCAGCAGCCTCACTCCGGACTTTGGAAATGAGCAGTTCTTC.